The present TCR beta chain was sequenced within a study of cytomegalovirus exposure and HLA in healthy donors. The length of the CDR3 is 16 residues. The V gene end was trimmed by 3 bases and the J gene end by 2 bases; junction bases not matched to a gene: 8. In germline, CDR1 is MNHEY, CDR2 SMNVEV (reference sequence). Assay: immunoSEQ multiplex PCR; the TCRdb copy retains only in-frame clones and omits some. The sample shows some 160,000 clones, around nine tenths of them seen only once. V is TRBV27 and J is TRBJ2-7; 9 bases map to TRBD2. The sample taken for sequencing was PBMCs. The sequence came from a man aged 18 to 29 in good health and CMV-seronegative. Here the CDR3 reads CASSLFGAGGAYEQYF. The CDR3 nucleotides are TGTGCCAGCAGTTTGTTCGGAGCGGGAGGTGCCTACGAGCAGTACTTC.